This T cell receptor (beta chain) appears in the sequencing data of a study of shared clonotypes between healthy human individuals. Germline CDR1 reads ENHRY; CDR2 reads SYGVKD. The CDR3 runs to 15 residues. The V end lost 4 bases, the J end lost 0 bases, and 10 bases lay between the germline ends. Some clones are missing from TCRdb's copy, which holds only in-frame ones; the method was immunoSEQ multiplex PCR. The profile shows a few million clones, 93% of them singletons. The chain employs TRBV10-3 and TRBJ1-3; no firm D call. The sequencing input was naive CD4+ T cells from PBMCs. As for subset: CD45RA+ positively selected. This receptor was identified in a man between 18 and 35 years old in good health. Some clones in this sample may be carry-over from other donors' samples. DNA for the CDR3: TGTGCCATCAGTGTCGGGGTCAACTCTGGAAACACCATATATTTT. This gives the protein CAISVGVNSGNTIYF.